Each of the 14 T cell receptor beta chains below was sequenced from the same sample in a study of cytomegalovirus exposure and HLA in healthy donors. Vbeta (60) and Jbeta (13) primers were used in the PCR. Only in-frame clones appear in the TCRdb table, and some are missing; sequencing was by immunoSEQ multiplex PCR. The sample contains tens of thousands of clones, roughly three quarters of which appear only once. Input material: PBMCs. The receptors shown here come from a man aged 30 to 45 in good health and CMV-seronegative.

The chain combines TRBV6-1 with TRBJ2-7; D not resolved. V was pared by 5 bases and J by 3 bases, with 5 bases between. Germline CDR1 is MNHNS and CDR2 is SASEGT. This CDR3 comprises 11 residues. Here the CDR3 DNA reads TGTGCCAGCAGTACGGTCTACGAGCAGTACTTC. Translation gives CASSTVYEQYF.

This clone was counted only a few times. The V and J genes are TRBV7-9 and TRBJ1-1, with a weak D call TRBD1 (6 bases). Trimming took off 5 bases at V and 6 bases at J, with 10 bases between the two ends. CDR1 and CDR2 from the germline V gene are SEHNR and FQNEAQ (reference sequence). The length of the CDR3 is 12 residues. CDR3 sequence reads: CASSRGAPEAFF. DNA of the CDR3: TGTGCCAGCAGCCGGGGGGCGCCTGAAGCTTTCTTT.

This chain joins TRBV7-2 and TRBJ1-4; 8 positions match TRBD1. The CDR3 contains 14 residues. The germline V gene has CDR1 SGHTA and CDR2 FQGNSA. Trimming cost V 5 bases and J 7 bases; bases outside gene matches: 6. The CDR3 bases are TGTGCCAGCAGCCAGGGACAGGAAAGTGAAAAACTGTTTTTT. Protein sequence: CASSQGQESEKLFF. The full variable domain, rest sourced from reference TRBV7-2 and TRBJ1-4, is GAGVSQSPSNKVTEKGKDVELRCDPISGHTALYWYRQSLGQGLEFLIYFQGNSAPDKSGLPSDRFSAERTGGSVSTLTIQRTQQEDSAVYLCASSQGQESEKLFFGSGTQLSVL.

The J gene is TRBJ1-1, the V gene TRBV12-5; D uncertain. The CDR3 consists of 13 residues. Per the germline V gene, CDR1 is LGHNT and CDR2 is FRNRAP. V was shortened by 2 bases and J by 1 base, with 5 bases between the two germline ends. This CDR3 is CASGLLSNTEAFF. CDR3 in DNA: TGTGCTAGTGGTTTGCTGTCGAACACTGAAGCTTTCTTT.

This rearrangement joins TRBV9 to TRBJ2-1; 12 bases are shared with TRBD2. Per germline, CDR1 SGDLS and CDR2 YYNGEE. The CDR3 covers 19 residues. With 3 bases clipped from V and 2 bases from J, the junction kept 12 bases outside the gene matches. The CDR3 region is CASSAMTSGGFPPYNEQFF. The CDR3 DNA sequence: TGTGCCAGCAGCGCTATGACTAGCGGGGGCTTCCCACCCTACAATGAGCAGTTCTTC.

CDR3 coding DNA: TGTGCCAGCAGCTCGAACAGGGGCAGCACAGATACGCAGTATTTT. Protein product: CASSSNRGSTDTQYF. The chain employs TRBV7-3 and TRBJ2-3; TRBD1 matches at 7 bases. V gave up 4 bases and J gave up 0 bases; unmatched junction bases: 4. The V gene's germline CDR1 is SGHTA and CDR2 FQGTGA. The CDR3 covers 15 residues.

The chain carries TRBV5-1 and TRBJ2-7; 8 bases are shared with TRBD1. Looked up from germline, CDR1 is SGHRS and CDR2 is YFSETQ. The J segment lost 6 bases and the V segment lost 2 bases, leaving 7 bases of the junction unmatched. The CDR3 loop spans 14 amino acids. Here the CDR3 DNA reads TGCGCCAGCAGCTTCCAGGGGGCGACGGGCGAGCAGTACTTC. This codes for CASSFQGATGEQYF.

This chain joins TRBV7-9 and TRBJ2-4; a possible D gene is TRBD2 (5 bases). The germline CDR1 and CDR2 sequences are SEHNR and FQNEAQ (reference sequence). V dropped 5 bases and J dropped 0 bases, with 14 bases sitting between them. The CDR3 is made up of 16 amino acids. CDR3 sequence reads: CASSARTEIAKNIQYF. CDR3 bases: TGTGCCAGCAGCGCGCGGACTGAGATAGCCAAAAACATTCAGTACTTC.

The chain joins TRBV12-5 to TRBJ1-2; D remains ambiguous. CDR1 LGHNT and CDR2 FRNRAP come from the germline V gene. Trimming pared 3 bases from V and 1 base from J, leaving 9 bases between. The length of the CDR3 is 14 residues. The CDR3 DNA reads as TGTGCTAGTGGTTTAAGCGGTTATAACTATGGCTACACCTTC. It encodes CASGLSGYNYGYTF. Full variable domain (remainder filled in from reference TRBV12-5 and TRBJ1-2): DARVTQTPRHKVTEMGQEVTMRCQPILGHNTVFWYRQTMMQGLELLAYFRNRAPLDDSGMPKDRFSAEMPDATLATLKIQPSEPRDSAVYFCASGLSGYNYGYTFGSGTRLTVV.

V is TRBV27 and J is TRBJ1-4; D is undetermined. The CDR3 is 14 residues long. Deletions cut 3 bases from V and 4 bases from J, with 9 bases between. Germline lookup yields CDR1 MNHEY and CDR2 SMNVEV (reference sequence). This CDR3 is CASSFWAGNEKLFF. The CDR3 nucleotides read TGTGCCAGCAGTTTTTGGGCTGGTAATGAAAAACTGTTTTTT.

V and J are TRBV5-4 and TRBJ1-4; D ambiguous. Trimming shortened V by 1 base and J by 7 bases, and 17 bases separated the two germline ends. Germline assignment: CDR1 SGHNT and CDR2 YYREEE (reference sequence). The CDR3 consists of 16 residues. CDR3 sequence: CASSLRIAGSGEKLFF. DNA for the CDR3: TGTGCCAGCAGCTTGAGGATCGCGGGGAGTGGTGAAAAACTGTTTTTT.

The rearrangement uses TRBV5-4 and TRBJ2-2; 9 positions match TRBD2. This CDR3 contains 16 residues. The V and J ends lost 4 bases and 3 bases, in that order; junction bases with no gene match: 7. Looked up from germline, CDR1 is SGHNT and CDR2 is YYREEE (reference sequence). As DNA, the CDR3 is TGTGCCAGCAGCCTGGGACTAGCAGAATACACCGGGGAGCTGTTTTTT. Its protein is CASSLGLAEYTGELFF. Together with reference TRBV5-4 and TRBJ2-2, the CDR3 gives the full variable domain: ETGVTQSPTHLIKTRGQQVTLRCSSQSGHNTVSWYQQALGQGPQFIFQYYREEENGRGNFPPRFSGLQFPNYSSELNVNALELDDSALYLCASSLGLAEYTGELFFGEGSRLTVL.

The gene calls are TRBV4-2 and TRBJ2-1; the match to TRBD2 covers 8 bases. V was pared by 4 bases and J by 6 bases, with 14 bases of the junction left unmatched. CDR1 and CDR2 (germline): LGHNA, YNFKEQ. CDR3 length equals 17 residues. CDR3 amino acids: CASSRTPGLEWSNEQFF. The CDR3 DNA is TGTGCCAGCAGCCGCACCCCGGGACTAGAATGGAGCAATGAGCAGTTCTTC.

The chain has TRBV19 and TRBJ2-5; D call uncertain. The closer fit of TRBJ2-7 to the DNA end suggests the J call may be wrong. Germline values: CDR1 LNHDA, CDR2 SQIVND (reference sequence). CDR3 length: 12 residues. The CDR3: CASSIAEREQYF. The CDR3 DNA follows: TGTGCCAGTAGTATTGCCGAGCGCGAGCAGTACTTC.